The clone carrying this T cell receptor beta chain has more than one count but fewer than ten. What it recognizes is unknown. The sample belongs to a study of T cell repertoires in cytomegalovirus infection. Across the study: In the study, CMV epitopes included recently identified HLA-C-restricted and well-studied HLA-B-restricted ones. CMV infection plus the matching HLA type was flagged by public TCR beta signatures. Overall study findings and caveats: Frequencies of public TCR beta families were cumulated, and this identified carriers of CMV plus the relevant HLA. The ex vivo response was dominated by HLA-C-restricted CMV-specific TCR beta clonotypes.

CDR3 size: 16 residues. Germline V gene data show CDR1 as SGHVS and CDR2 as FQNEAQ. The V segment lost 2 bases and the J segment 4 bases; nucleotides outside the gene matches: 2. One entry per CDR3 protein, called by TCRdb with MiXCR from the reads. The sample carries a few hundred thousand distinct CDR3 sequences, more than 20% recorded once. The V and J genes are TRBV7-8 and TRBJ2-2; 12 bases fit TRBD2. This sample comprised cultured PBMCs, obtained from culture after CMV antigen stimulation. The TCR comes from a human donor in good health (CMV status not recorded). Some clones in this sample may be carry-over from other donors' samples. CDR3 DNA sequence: TGTGCCAGCAGCTTATGGACTAGCGGGGTCACCGGGGAGCTGTTTTTT. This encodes CASSLWTSGVTGELFF. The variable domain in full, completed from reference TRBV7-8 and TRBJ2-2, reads GAGVSQSPRYKVAKRGQDVALRCDPISGHVSLFWYQQALGQGPEFLTYFQNEAQLDKSGLPSDRFFAERPEGSVSTLKIQRTQQEDSAVYLCASSLWTSGVTGELFFGEGSRLTVL.